Detailed here is one T cell receptor (beta chain). This clonotype was seen a handful of times. It lacks a known antigen. Nothing much larger sits one base from this clone, and base qualities are not available. The library was built by means of 5' RACE. TCRdb shows the sequencer as Illumina HiSeq 2000. A universal primer binding site was added through template switching, and the final cDNA carried a unique molecular identifier so that TCR cDNA molecules could be counted accurately. Specific primers in the conserved constant-segment region were used to synthesize first-strand cDNA for TCR alpha and beta chains. To control for contamination, each cDNA library was double barcoded with a SMART-Mk sample barcode plus Illumina barcodes. TruSeq adapter sequences and Illumina sample barcodes were added in two successive PCR steps. The Illumina HiSeq platform was used with custom primers to sequence TCR alpha and beta cDNA libraries. The study's processing was this. Raw reads were processed with MiGEC to extract unique molecular identifiers, and MiXCR was used to determine CDR3 positions. For each individual, recombination models were inferred using an EM algorithm with the repgenHMM and IGoR tools. Shared clonotype analysis was performed with the tcR package in R, normalizing sharing by the product of cloneset sizes. Out-of-frame nonproductive sequences were analyzed to study raw recombination free of thymic and clonal selection effects. Starting from the raw public reads, TCRdb applied fastp trimming at Q25, assembled clones with MiXCR and retained in-frame beta chains. Rows are combined by CDR3 protein, so each entry shows the most common genes and DNA. What appears here as the V and J calls and clone size reflects TCRdb's work, not the paper's. The table for this sample lists about 1.7 million distinct CDR3 sequences; 32% of them were counted only once. 0.25% to 0.3% of the sample is held by the ten biggest clonotypes.

Including cysteine and phenylalanine, the CDR3 has 16 amino acids. Only CDR3 DNA remains: 48 bases, in frame from the first base. Clipping removes 10 bases from V and 1 base from J, with 13 as the unmatched junction base count. The germline V gene (reference sequence) provides CDR1 SEHNR and CDR2 FQNEAQ. This sample is drawn from a study of identical twins (dated by TCRdb to about 2016). Notes on the research overall: To test whether fetal clonotypes persist, this study deep-sequenced TCR alpha and beta repertoires from monozygotic twins, from unrelated adults of various ages, and from cord blood. To rule out contamination, replicate twin experiments were performed at different times with different library preparation protocols. General study outcomes and caveats: In monozygotic twins, recombination models systematically underestimated out-of-frame TCR alpha sharing, but the models matched the sharing seen between unrelated individuals. In beta out-of-frame sequences, excess twin sharing was weaker, because having fewer shared sequences lowered the signal-to-noise ratio. Invariant T cells such as MAIT and iNKT could partly confound zero-insertion analyses, although diverse VJ usage argued against such confounding for most clonotypes. Compared with coincidental sharing between unrelated individuals, out-of-frame TCR alpha sequences shared between twins showed an excess of sequences with low generation probability. Because the same donors could not be followed over many years, conclusions were based on cross-sectional statistical analysis. Fewer insertions were carried by abundant cord blood beta clonotypes, a similar but weaker trend appeared in young adult naive repertoires, and no such trend appeared in memory repertoires.

All donors were healthy Caucasians. This clonotype was obtained from a newborn girl in good health. The sequenced sample consisted of cord blood. Recombination linked TRBV7-9 to TRBJ2-3; 8 junctional bases match TRBD1. The encoded CDR3 is CATNSYPGQGTDTQYF. The nucleotide sequence reads as follows: TGTGCCACCAACTCATACCCGGGACAGGGCACAGATACGCAGTATTTT.